The TCR beta chain described here comes from a study of cytomegalovirus exposure and HLA in healthy donors. TCRdb's table, derived via immunoSEQ multiplex PCR, lists solely in-frame clones and lacks some. The sample lists 150,000 to 200,000 clones; roughly 86% were seen once. The CDR3 runs to 16 residues. V gave up 1 base and J gave up 5 bases; unmatched junction bases: 4. Per germline, CDR1 SEHNR and CDR2 FQNEAQ (reference sequence). The origin of this receptor is a young woman in good health and CMV-seronegative. Source material: PBMCs. V and J are TRBV7-9 and TRBJ2-1; TRBD2 matches 11 bases. CDR3 coding DNA: TGTGCCAGCAGCTTAGAGGCTAGCGGGGGGAACAATGAGCAGTTCTTC. Its protein is CASSLEASGGNNEQFF.